The 3 T cell receptor beta chains listed next were all sequenced from one sample in a study of early T cells in non-severe SARS-CoV-2 infection. TCRdb passed the 5' RACE reads through MiXCR, listing each CDR3 protein once. The data contain tens of thousands of distinct CDR3 sequences, approximately 10% of them singletons. The sample consisted of whole blood. Every receptor here comes from an adult who was a healthcare worker with PCR-confirmed SARS-CoV-2 infection or an uninfected control (not recorded which).

This clonotype has a handful of counts. The chain employs TRBV11-2 and TRBJ2-3; 9 nucleotides match TRBD1. The V and J ends lost 5 bases and 8 bases, in that order; junction bases with no gene match: 5. The germline CDR1 and CDR2 sequences are SGHAT and FQNNGV. The CDR3 runs to 13 residues. The CDR3 here is CASSKQTGGTQYF. CDR3 bases: TGTGCCAGCAGCAAACAGACAGGGGGTACGCAGTATTTT.

This clonotype was seen ten or more times. J is TRBJ2-1 and V is TRBV2; 7 bases match TRBD2. The trim removed 7 bases at V and 3 bases at J, leaving 12 bases unmatched. CDR1 and CDR2 (germline): SNHLY, FYNNEI. This CDR3 has 16 amino acids. The CDR3 sequence is CASTPGGQGFYNEQFF. In nucleotides, the CDR3 is TGTGCCAGCACCCCGGGAGGCCAGGGCTTCTACAATGAGCAGTTCTTC.

The rearrangement links TRBV7-8 to TRBJ2-3; 9 positions agree with TRBD2. V lost 5 bases to trimming and J lost 0 bases; unmatched junction nucleotides: 12. The CDR3 is 18 amino acids. The V gene's germline CDR1 is SGHVS and CDR2 FQNEAQ. In nucleotides, the CDR3 is TGTGCCAGCAGCCAACCGGGACTAGCTGTCGGTAGCACAGATACGCAGTATTTT. Amino acids: CASSQPGLAVGSTDTQYF.